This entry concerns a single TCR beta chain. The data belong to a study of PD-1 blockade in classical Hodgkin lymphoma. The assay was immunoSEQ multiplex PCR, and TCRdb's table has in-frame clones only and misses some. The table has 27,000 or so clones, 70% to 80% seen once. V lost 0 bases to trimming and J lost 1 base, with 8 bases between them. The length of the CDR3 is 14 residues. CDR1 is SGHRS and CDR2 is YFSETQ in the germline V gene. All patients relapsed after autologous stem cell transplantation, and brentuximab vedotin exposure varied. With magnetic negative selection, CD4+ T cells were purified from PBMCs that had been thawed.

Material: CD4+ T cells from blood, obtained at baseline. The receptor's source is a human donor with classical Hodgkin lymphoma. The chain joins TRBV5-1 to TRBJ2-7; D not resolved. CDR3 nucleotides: TGCGCCAGCAGCTTGGCTGGGGTTTCCTACGAGCAGTACTTC. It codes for CASSLAGVSYEQYF.